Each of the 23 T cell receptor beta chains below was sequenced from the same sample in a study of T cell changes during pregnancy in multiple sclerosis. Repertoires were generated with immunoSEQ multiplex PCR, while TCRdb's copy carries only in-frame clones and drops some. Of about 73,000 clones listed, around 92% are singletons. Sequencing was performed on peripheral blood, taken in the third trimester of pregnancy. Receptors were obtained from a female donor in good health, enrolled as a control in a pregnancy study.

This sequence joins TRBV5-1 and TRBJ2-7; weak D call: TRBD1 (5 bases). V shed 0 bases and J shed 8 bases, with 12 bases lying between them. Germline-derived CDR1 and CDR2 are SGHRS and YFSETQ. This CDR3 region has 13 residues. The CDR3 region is CASSLVRQSQQYF. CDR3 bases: TGCGCCAGCAGCTTGGTACGACAGTCCCAGCAGTACTTC.

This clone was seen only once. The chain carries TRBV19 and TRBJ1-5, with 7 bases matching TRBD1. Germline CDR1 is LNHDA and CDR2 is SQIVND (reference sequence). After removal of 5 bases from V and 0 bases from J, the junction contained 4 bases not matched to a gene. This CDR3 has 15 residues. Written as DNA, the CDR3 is TGTGCCAGTAGTCAGGGGGTCTATAGCAATCAGCCCCAGCATTTT. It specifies CASSQGVYSNQPQHF.

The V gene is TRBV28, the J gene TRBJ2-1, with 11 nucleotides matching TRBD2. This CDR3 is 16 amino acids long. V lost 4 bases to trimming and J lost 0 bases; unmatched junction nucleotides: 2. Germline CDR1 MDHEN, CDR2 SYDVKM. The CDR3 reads CASSSTSGDSYNEQFF. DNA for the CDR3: TGTGCCAGCAGTTCGACTAGCGGGGACTCCTACAATGAGCAGTTCTTC. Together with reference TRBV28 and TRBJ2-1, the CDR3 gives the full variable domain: DVKVTQSSRYLVKRTGEKVFLECVQDMDHENMFWYRQDPGLGLRLIYFSYDVKMKEKGDIPEGYSVSREKKERFSLILESASTNQTSMYLCASSSTSGDSYNEQFFGPGTRLTVL.

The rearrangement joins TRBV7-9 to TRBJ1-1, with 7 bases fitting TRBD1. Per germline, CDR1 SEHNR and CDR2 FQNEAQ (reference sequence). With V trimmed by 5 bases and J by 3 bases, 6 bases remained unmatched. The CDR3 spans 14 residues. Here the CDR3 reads CASSLGTVDTEAFF. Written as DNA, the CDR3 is TGTGCCAGCAGCCTAGGGACAGTGGACACTGAAGCTTTCTTT.

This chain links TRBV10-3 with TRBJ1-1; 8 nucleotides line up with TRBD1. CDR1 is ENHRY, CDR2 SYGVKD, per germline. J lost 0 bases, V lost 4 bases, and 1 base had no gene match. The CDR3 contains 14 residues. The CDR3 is CAISGTGLNTEAFF. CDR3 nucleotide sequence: TGTGCCATCAGTGGGACAGGGTTGAACACTGAAGCTTTCTTT.

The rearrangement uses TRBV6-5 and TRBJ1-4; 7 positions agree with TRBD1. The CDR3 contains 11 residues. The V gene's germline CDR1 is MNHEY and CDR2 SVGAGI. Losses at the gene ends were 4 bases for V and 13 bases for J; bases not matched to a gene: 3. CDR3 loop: CASSWSGGLFF. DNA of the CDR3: TGTGCCAGCAGTTGGTCAGGGGGACTGTTTTTT.

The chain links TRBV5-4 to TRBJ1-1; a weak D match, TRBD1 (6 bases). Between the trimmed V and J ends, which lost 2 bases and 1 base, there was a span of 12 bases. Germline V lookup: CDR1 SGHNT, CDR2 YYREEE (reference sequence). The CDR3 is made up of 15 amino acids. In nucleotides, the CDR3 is TGTGCCAGCAGCTTCTCGGGGACAAGGAACACTGAAGCTTTCTTT. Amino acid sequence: CASSFSGTRNTEAFF.

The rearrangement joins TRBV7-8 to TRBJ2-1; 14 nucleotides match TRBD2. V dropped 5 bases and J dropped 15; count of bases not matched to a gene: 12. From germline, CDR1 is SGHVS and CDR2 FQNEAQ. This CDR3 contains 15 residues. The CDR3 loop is CASSISGTSGGSPFF. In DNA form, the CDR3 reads TGTGCCAGCAGCATATCCGGGACTAGCGGGGGTAGCCCGTTCTTC. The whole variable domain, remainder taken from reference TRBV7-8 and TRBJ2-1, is GAGVSQSPRYKVAKRGQDVALRCDPISGHVSLFWYQQALGQGPEFLTYFQNEAQLDKSGLPSDRFFAERPEGSVSTLKIQRTQQEDSAVYLCASSISGTSGGSPFFGPGTRLTVL.

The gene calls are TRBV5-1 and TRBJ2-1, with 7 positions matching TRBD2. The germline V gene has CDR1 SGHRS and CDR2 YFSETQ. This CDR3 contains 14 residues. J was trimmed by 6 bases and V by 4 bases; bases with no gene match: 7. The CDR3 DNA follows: TGCGCCAGCAGCCCCGGACTAGGAGGCAATGAGCAGTTCTTC. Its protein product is CASSPGLGGNEQFF.

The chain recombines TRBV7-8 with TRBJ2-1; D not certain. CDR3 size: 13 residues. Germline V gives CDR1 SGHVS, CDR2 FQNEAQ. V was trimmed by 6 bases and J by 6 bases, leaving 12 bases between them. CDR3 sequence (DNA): TGTGCCAGCAGGCCTCGAGGCCTCAATGAGCAGTTCTTC. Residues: CASRPRGLNEQFF.

CDR3 nucleotides: TGTGCCAGCGCTCGACTAGCGGGAAACACAGATACGCAGTATTTT. This sequence encodes CASARLAGNTDTQYF. V gene TRBV6-4 combines with J gene TRBJ2-3, with 11 bases that match TRBD2. V shed 8 bases and J 2 bases; nucleotides not matched to a gene: 6. Germline V gene lookup returns CDR1 MRHNA and CDR2 SNTAGT. CDR3 length equals 15 residues.

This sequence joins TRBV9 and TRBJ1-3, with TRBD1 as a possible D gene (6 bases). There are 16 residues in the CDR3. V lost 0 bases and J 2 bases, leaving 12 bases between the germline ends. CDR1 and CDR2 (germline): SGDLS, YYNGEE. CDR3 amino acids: CASSVEGDFTGNTIYF. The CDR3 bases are TGTGCCAGCAGCGTAGAGGGGGATTTTACTGGAAACACCATATATTTT.

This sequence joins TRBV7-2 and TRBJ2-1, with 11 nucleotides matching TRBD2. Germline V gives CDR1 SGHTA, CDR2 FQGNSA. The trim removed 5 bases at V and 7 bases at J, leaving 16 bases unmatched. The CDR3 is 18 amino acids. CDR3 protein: CASSLTSGSGRARNEQFF. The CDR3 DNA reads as TGTGCCAGCAGCCTAACGTCGGGTAGCGGGAGGGCCCGGAATGAGCAGTTCTTC.

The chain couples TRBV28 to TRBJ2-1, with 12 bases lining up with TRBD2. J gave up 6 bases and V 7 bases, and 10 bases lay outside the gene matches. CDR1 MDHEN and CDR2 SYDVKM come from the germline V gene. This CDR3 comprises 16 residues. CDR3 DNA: TGTGCCAGCACCCTTCTCGGACTAGCGGGGCCCAATGAGCAGTTCTTC. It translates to CASTLLGLAGPNEQFF.

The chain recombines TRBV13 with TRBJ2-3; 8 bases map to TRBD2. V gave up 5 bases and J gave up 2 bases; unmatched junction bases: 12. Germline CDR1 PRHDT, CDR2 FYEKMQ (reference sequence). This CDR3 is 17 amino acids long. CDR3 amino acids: CASSVRRASGSTDTQYF. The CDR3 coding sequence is TGTGCCAGCAGCGTACGCCGGGCTAGCGGGTCCACAGATACGCAGTATTTT.

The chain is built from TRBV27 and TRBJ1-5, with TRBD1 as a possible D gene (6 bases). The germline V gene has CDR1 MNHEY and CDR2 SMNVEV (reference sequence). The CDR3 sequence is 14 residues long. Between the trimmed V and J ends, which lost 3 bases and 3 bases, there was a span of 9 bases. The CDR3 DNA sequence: TGTGCCAGCAGTTTCGGACAGCCCAATCAGCCCCAGCATTTT. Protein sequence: CASSFGQPNQPQHF.

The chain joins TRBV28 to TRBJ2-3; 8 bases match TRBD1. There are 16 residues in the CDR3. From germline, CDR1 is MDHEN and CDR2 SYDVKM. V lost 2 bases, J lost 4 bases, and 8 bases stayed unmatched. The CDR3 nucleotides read TGTGCCAGCAGTTTAACAGGGGGTCTATGGGCAGATACGCAGTATTTT. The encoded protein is CASSLTGGLWADTQYF.

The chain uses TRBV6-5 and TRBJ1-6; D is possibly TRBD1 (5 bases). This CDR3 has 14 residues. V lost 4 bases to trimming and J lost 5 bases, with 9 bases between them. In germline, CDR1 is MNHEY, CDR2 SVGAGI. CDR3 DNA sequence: TGTGCCAGCAGTTTTCGGGGGGATAATTCACCCCTCCACTTT. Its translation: CASSFRGDNSPLHF.

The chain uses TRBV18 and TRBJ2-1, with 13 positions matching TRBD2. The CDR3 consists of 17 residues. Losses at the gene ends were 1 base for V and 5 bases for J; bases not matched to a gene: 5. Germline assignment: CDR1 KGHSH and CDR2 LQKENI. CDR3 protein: CASSPLRLAGGNNEQFF. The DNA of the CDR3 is TGTGCCAGCTCACCACTCCGACTAGCGGGGGGAAACAATGAGCAGTTCTTC.

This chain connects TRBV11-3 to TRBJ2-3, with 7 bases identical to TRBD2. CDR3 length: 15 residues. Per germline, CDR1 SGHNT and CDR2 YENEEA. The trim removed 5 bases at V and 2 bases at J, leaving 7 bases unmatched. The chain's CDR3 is CASSPGGGDTDTQYF. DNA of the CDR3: TGTGCCAGCAGCCCTGGCGGGGGTGACACAGATACGCAGTATTTT.

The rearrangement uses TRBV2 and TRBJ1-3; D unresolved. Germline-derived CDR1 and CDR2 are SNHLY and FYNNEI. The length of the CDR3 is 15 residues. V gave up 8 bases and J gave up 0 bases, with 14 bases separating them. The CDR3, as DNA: TGTGCCAGCCGAGGACTGTTGTTCTCTGGAAACACCATATATTTT. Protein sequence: CASRGLLFSGNTIYF. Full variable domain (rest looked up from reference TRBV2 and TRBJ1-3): EPEVTQTPSHQVTQMGQEVILRCVPISNHLYFYWYRQILGQKVEFLVSFYNNEISEKSEIFDDQFSVERPDGSNFTLKIRSTKLEDSAMYFCASRGLLFSGNTIYFGEGSWLTVV.

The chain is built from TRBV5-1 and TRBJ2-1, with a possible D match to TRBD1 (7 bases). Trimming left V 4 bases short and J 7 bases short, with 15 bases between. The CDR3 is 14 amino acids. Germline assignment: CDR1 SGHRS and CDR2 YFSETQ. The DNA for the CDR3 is TGCGCCAGCAGCCCGGAGGCAGGGGGGAATGAGCAGTTCTTC. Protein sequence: CASSPEAGGNEQFF.

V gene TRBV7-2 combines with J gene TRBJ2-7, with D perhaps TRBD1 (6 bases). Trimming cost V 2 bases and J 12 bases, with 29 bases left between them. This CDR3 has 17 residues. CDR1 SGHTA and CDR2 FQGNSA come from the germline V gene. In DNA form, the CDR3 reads TGTGCCAGCAGCTTATCAGGGGTTTTTTCAAGCGGACGGGGCTTGTACTTC. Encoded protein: CASSLSGVFSSGRGLYF.